A selection of T cell receptor beta chains follows, all from one sample in a study of blood T cell repertoires in COVID-19. The protocol was immunoSEQ multiplex PCR, while the TCRdb copy is restricted to in-frame clones and leaves out a portion. Seen here are approximately 180,000 clones, about 89% observed once, and the top ten hold roughly 2.5%. The sequenced material came from peripheral blood. The receptor set was obtained from a man in his forties or fifties with active or convalescent COVID-19. Each CDR3 is given with its conserved first and last residue. The D gene is left open where the match is weak. The size entry is marked missing in some rows and otherwise reads once, few, many or a size class.

v_gene,abundance,d_gene,j_gene,CDR3aa,CDR3nt
TRBV30,NA,TRBD2,TRBJ2-5,CAWSPGGAGETQYF,TGTGCCTGGAGTCCCGGGGGGGCCGGGGAGACCCAGTACTTC
TRBV5-1,NA,NA,TRBJ2-4,CASSTAVQGGKNIQYF,TGCGCCAGCAGCACGGCCGTACAGGGCGGCAAAAACATTCAGTACTTC
TRBV9,few,NA,TRBJ1-1,CASSSVGGGTEAFF,TGTGCCAGCAGCTCCGTGGGAGGGGGCACTGAAGCTTTCTTT
TRBV7-7,NA,TRBD1,TRBJ2-1,CASSLGPGGQYNEQFF,TGTGCTAGCAGCTTAGGGCCAGGGGGACAATACAATGAGCAGTTCTTC
TRBV7-2,NA,TRBD2,TRBJ2-1,CASSLERGGDEQFF,TGTGCCAGCAGCTTAGAGCGGGGGGGCGATGAGCAGTTCTTC
TRBV27,NA,NA,TRBJ1-5,CASQSDSQGPNQPQHF,TGTGCCAGTCAGTCGGACAGCCAAGGGCCCAATCAGCCCCAGCATTTT
TRBV7-3,NA,NA,TRBJ1-3,CASSLTILGASGNTIYF,TGTGCCAGCAGCTTAACAATACTTGGGGCCTCTGGAAACACCATATATTTT
TRBV9,NA,NA,TRBJ2-4,CASSVAKGGEGKNIQYF,TGTGCCAGCAGCGTAGCCAAGGGAGGAGAAGGCAAAAACATTCAGTACTTC
TRBV6-5,NA,NA,TRBJ1-2,CASRDNRAIGYTF,TGTGCCAGCAGGGACAACAGGGCTATTGGCTACACCTTC
TRBV12-3/TRBV12-4,NA,NA,TRBJ1-1,CASSLGAETEAFF,TGTGCCAGCAGTTTAGGAGCGGAGACTGAAGCTTTCTTT
TRBV4-3,NA,TRBD1,TRBJ1-3,CASSQLSPGQGAGNTIYF,TGCGCCAGCAGCCAACTCTCCCCGGGACAGGGGGCCGGAAACACCATATATTTT
TRBV12-3/TRBV12-4,once,NA,TRBJ1-1,CASSLGENTEAFF,TGTGCCAGCAGTTTAGGAGAAAACACTGAAGCTTTCTTT
TRBV2,NA,NA,TRBJ2-3,CASRADRFVTDTQYF,TGTGCCAGCAGGGCTGACAGGTTTGTAACAGATACGCAGTATTTT
TRBV28,NA,TRBD1,TRBJ1-2,CASVRTGGWYGYTF,TGTGCCAGCGTGCGGACAGGGGGGTGGTATGGCTACACCTTC
TRBV6-5,once,TRBD1,TRBJ2-7,CASTLGQGIYEQYF,TGTGCCAGCACTTTGGGACAGGGGATCTACGAGCAGTACTTC
TRBV6-5,NA,NA,TRBJ1-5,CASSSLQVVNQPQHF,TGTGCCAGCTCGTCTCTACAGGTCGTAAATCAGCCCCAGCATTTT
TRBV6-4,once,TRBD1,TRBJ2-2,CASSDIPGTGSSNTGELFF,TGTGCCAGCAGTGACATTCCCGGGACAGGCTCTTCGAACACCGGGGAGCTGTTTTTT
TRBV27,NA,NA,TRBJ2-1,CASSFSLSFNEQFF,TGTGCCAGCAGTTTTAGCCTCTCCTTCAATGAGCAGTTCTTC
TRBV7-8,NA,NA,TRBJ1-1,CASSPLGLNTEAFF,TGTGCCAGCAGCCCTCTAGGTCTGAACACTGAAGCTTTCTTT
TRBV6-5,once,TRBD2,TRBJ2-5,CASSHIAGGRETQYF,TGTGCCAGCAGTCACATAGCGGGGGGGCGGGAGACCCAGTACTTC
TRBV5-1,NA,NA,TRBJ1-1,CASSRPTGENTEAFF,TGCGCCAGCAGCCGCCCGACAGGCGAGAACACTGAAGCTTTCTTT
TRBV6-5,NA,TRBD1,TRBJ1-1,CASSYLDRETEAFF,TGTGCCAGCAGTTACTTGGACAGGGAGACTGAAGCTTTCTTT
TRBV29-1,NA,NA,TRBJ1-1,CRVMGGMNTEAFF,TGCAGGGTGATGGGGGGAATGAACACTGAAGCTTTCTTT
TRBV30,once,NA,TRBJ1-5,CAWSRQSSNQPQHF,TGTGCCTGGAGTCGACAGTCGAGCAATCAGCCCCAGCATTTT